One TCR beta chain is described in this entry. The sample is drawn from a study of blood T cell repertoires in COVID-19. Turning to the study itself: Researchers got acute and convalescent COVID-19 samples from the United States, Italy and Spain.

Per the original data handling: Estimated nucleated cell counts came from reference gene primer amplification. TCRdb's table, derived via immunoSEQ multiplex PCR, lists solely in-frame clones and lacks some. V and J calls and clone size are those listed in that table; D and trimming were worked out from the DNA. The sample contains about 190,000 clones, around 90% of which appear only once. The CDR3 consists of 12 residues. The V gene's germline CDR1 is LNHDA and CDR2 SQIVND (reference sequence). Sequenced material: peripheral blood. The chain uses TRBV19 and TRBJ1-1; possible D gene TRBD1, 5 bases. The clonotype was recovered from a man between 60 and 70 years old with active or convalescent COVID-19. CDR3 in amino acids: CAVAHRGTEAFF. CDR3 nucleotide sequence: TGTGCGGTAGCCCATAGGGGCACTGAAGCTTTCTTT.